Below, 10 T cell receptor beta chains from the same sample are listed, as sequenced in a study of T cell responses to AZD1222 COVID-19 vaccine. Method: immunoSEQ multiplex PCR; TCRdb's copy keeps in-frame clones and lacks some. The sample has about 180,000 clones, 75% to 90% seen once. Sample: peripheral blood, taken 28 days after the second dose of the MenACWY control vaccine. The receptors stem from an adult who received the MenACWY meningococcal vaccine as a control.

In DNA, the CDR3 is TGTGCCAGCAGCCAAGTCTTGGGACAACTTAATTCACCCCTCCACTTT. Protein sequence: CASSQVLGQLNSPLHF. The rearrangement uses TRBV3-1 (or the pseudogene TRBV3-2) and TRBJ1-6, with D possibly matching TRBD1 (6 bases). Trimming took 1 base from V and 6 from J, leaving 13 bases between them. The germline CDR1 and CDR2 sequences are LGHDT and YNNKEL (reference sequence). The CDR3 is 16 residues long.

Here the CDR3 DNA reads TGTGCCACCAGTGATTTTTGGGCAGGGGGTAACACCGGGGAGCTGTTTTTT. This encodes CATSDFWAGGNTGELFF. The gene calls are TRBV24-1 and TRBJ2-2, with TRBD1 matching 7 bases. The V segment lost 1 base and the J segment 2 bases; nucleotides outside the gene matches: 6. The CDR3 length is 17 residues. The germline gives CDR1 KGHDR, CDR2 SFDVKD.

The J gene is TRBJ2-7, the V gene TRBV6-1; no reliable D call. Trimming cost V 1 base and J 5 bases, with 9 bases left between them. The germline CDR1 and CDR2 sequences are MNHNS and SASEGT. The CDR3 runs to 13 residues. The chain's CDR3 is CASSEVGYDEQYF. DNA for the CDR3: TGTGCCAGCAGTGAAGTAGGGTACGACGAGCAGTACTTC.

This clone appeared a single time. The CDR3 loop is CASSRGTGLFTDTQYF. The DNA for the CDR3 is TGTGCCAGCAGTCGGGGGACCGGGCTTTTTACGGATACGCAGTATTTT. The V call is TRBV5-6, the J call TRBJ2-3, with TRBD2 as a possible D gene (6 bases). Between the trimmed V and J ends, which lost 5 bases and 6 bases, there was a span of 22 bases. Germline CDR1 SGHDT, CDR2 YYEEEE. The CDR3 is made up of 16 amino acids.

The chain uses TRBV27 and TRBJ1-5; D ambiguous. The germline gives CDR1 MNHEY, CDR2 SMNVEV (reference sequence). The CDR3 totals 13 residues. The V gene lost 5 bases and the J gene lost 1 base, with 6 bases spanning the gap. CDR3 sequence (DNA): TGTGCCAGCAGTCAAAAAAGCAATCAGCCCCAGCATTTT. Protein product: CASSQKSNQPQHF.

The chain has TRBV7-2 and TRBJ2-7, with 10 bases identical to TRBD2. The CDR3 length is 16 residues. The ends lost 5 bases at V and 4 bases at J; junction bases unmatched: 11. In germline, CDR1 is SGHTA, CDR2 FQGNSA. CDR3 sequence reads: CASSPRSGRAEYEQYF. CDR3 in DNA: TGTGCCAGCAGCCCCCGCAGCGGGAGGGCCGAATACGAGCAGTACTTC.

The chain's CDR3 is CASSLEGGDEKLFF. The CDR3 DNA reads TGTGCCAGCAGCTTGGAGGGGGGTGATGAAAAACTGTTTTTT. The J gene is TRBJ1-4, the V gene TRBV5-4; possible D gene TRBD1, 6 bases. V dropped 0 bases and J dropped 6 bases, with 9 bases sitting between them. The CDR3 extends over 14 amino acids. Germline V gene data show CDR1 as SGHNT and CDR2 as YYREEE (reference sequence).

This chain uses TRBV6-5 with TRBJ2-5; no reliable D call. V gave up 6 bases and J gave up 2 bases, with 16 bases separating them. CDR1 and CDR2 from the germline V gene are MNHEY and SVGAGI. This CDR3 region has 15 residues. The CDR3 protein is CASRRRGDPQETQYF. CDR3 nucleotides: TGTGCCAGCAGGCGTCGAGGTGACCCTCAAGAGACCCAGTACTTC.

This sequence joins TRBV10-1 and TRBJ2-5, with D perhaps matching TRBD2 (5 bases). The V end was cut by 3 bases, the J end by 1 base, with 9 bases between. The CDR3 spans 14 residues. Germline assignment: CDR1 WNHNN and CDR2 SYGVQD (reference sequence). The CDR3 nucleotides read TGCGCCAGCAGTGACGAGGGATTCCAAGAGACCCAGTACTTC. It specifies CASSDEGFQETQYF.

The rearrangement uses TRBV3-1 (or the pseudogene TRBV3-2) and TRBJ2-7; D is perhaps TRBD2 (7 bases). Trimming took 4 bases from V and 5 from J, leaving 18 bases between them. The CDR3 has 15 amino acids. The V gene's germline CDR1 is LGHDT and CDR2 YNNKEL (reference sequence). The CDR3 protein is CASSLRGGGWDEQYF. Written as DNA, the CDR3 is TGTGCCAGCAGCCTTCGAGGGGGGGGTTGGGACGAGCAGTACTTC.